This T cell receptor (beta chain) was profiled in a study of identical twins. Template switching added a universal primer site; cDNA carried unique molecular identifiers. TCRdb called the 5' RACE reads again in MiXCR, with one record for every CDR3 protein. The sample carries hundreds of thousands of distinct CDR3 sequences, about 8% recorded once. Germline CDR1 LNHDA, CDR2 SQIVND (reference sequence). The V segment lost 3 bases and the J segment 9 bases; nucleotides outside the gene matches: 9. The CDR3 covers 15 residues. Study findings and constraints: Researchers reported weaker excess twin sharing in beta out-of-frame sequences. The study reached conclusions through statistical analysis that was cross-sectional, not following the same donors.

A note on this clonotype: Its antigen remains unidentified.

A further study also used this sample, focusing on yellow fever vaccine responses in identical twins.

J is TRBJ2-7 and V is TRBV19; 12 nucleotides align to TRBD1. This TCR derives from a woman under 30 in good health. Sequenced material: memory (CD45RO+) T cells sorted from blood. CDR3 sequence reads: CASSIVGTGGLRQYF. In DNA form, the CDR3 reads TGTGCCAGTAGTATCGTAGGGACAGGGGGCTTGCGGCAGTACTTC.